A selection of T cell receptor beta chains follows, all from one sample in a study of blood T cells in healthy people across ages. TCRdb ran MiXCR on the 5' RACE reads and lists one entry per CDR3 protein. The data hold roughly 1.5 million distinct CDR3 sequences, with 35% to 45% observed a single time. Sequencing input: blood. The receptors derive from a young woman in good health. Each CDR3 is given with its conserved first and last residue. The order of the fields is V gene, J gene, clone size, D gene, CDR3 DNA, CDR3 protein. D genes are given only for firm matches. Clone size is stated in some rows and not others, as once, few, many or a class when expanded.

>TRBV20-1|TRBJ2-5|-|TRBD1
TGCAGTGCTAGAGATCCGGACAGGACGGAGACCCAGTACTTC
CSARDPDRTETQYF
>TRBV21-1|TRBJ1-6|-|-
TGTGCCAGCACGACCACCCCGGGAGGTTCACCCCTCCACTTT
CASTTTPGGSPLHF
>TRBV7-8|TRBJ2-7|few|TRBD1
TGTGCCAGCAGCTTCAGGGGGCGGCGCGAGCAGTACTTC
CASSFRGRREQYF
>TRBV9|TRBJ2-7|-|-
TGTGCCAGCAGCGTAGGCGGGAATGCGTACGAGCAGTACTTC
CASSVGGNAYEQYF
>TRBV30|TRBJ2-7|-|-
TGTGCCTGGAGTGGGGGGGTTCATGGCGAGCAGTACTTC
CAWSGGVHGEQYF
>TRBV27|TRBJ2-2|-|-
TGTGCCAGCAGTTTTCTGGGGGCAGGTACCGGGGAGCTGTTTTTT
CASSFLGAGTGELFF
>TRBV7-2|TRBJ2-7|few|-
TGTGCCAGCAGTCAAAGGGAGCCGGGAAGATTCTACGAGCAGTACTTC
CASSQREPGRFYEQYF
>TRBV4-1|TRBJ2-1|-|-
TGCGCCAGCAGCCAAGAATCCATTGAGCAGTTCTTC
CASSQESIEQFF
>TRBV27|TRBJ2-7|-|TRBD2
TGTGCCAGCACTATGACTAGCGGGATCGTCGAGCAGTACTTC
CASTMTSGIVEQYF
>TRBV7-9|TRBJ1-2|-|TRBD1
TGTGCCAGCAGCTCACCGGGACAGGGGGCTTCTAACTATGGCTACACCTTC
CASSSPGQGASNYGYTF
>TRBV7-9|TRBJ2-1|few|TRBD2
TGTGCCAGCAGCTTAGTTCTTAGCGGGAGCGCTGAGCAGTTCTTC
CASSLVLSGSAEQFF
>TRBV20-1|TRBJ2-1|-|TRBD2
TGCAGTGCCTCCGCAGGACTAGCGGAGGGCAGGTGGTCCTACAATGAGCAGTTCTTC
CSASAGLAEGRWSYNEQFF
>TRBV7-6|TRBJ2-7|-|-
TGTGCCAGCAGCGATGACATATACGAGCAGTACTTC
CASSDDIYEQYF
>TRBV4-1|TRBJ2-2|-|-
TGCGCCAGCAGCCAAGAGGGGGGAGCAACCGGGGAGCTGTTTTTT
CASSQEGGATGELFF
>TRBV27|TRBJ1-5|-|-
TGTGCCAGCAGTTTCGGGGGGATTCAGCCCCAGCATTTT
CASSFGGIQPQHF
>TRBV12-3/TRBV12-4|TRBJ2-1|few|TRBD2
TGTGCCAGCAGTTTTCTAGCGGAGTACAATGAGCAGTTCTTC
CASSFLAEYNEQFF
>TRBV27|TRBJ1-5|-|-
TGTGCCAGCAGTTTTGGCGGACGGGACAATCAGCCCCAGCATTTT
CASSFGGRDNQPQHF
>TRBV11-2|TRBJ2-3|-|-
TGTGCCAGCAGCGCCCTAGGGGGGACAGATACGCAGTATTTT
CASSALGGTDTQYF
>TRBV10-3|TRBJ1-4|few|-
TGTGCCATCAGTGAAGGGGGAGGGGCGTATATTAATGAAAAACTGTTTTTT
CAISEGGGAYINEKLFF
>TRBV7-9|TRBJ2-5|-|TRBD2
TGTGCCAGCAGCACGACTAGCGAGCAAGAGACCCAGTACTTC
CASSTTSEQETQYF
>TRBV6-2/TRBV6-3|TRBJ2-1|-|TRBD2
TGTGCCAGCAGTTACCAGGGACTAGCGGGAGGGTATGAGCAGTTCTTC
CASSYQGLAGGYEQFF
>TRBV12-3/TRBV12-4|TRBJ2-4|-|-
TGTGCCAGCAGTTGGATGGCGGGAAAAAACATTCAGTACTTC
CASSWMAGKNIQYF
>TRBV5-5|TRBJ2-7|-|TRBD2
TGTGCCAGCAGCCCCCCCCCTAGCGGCGAGCAGTACTTC
CASSPPPSGEQYF
>TRBV6-2/TRBV6-3|TRBJ2-7|few|-
TGTGCCAGCAGTGCGACAGGGAGGCAGCAGTACTTC
CASSATGRQQYF
>TRBV30|TRBJ1-1|-|-
TGTGCCTGGAAAAGGACAGTCCGCACTGAAGCTTTCTTT
CAWKRTVRTEAFF
>TRBV28|TRBJ1-4|few|-
TGTGCCAGCAGTAGATGGTTGGAAAAACTGTTTTTT
CASSRWLEKLFF
>TRBV20-1|TRBJ2-5|few|-
TGCAGTGCTAGAGATGGGGTTCGAGAGACCCAGTACTTC
CSARDGVRETQYF
>TRBV4-3|TRBJ2-2|few|TRBD2
TGCGCCAGCAGCCAAGCAGCGGGAATAACCATGAACACCGGGGAGCTGTTTTTT
CASSQAAGITMNTGELFF
>TRBV29-1|TRBJ2-4|few|TRBD1
TGCAGCGTTGGACAGGGCGAGAACATTCAGTACTTC
CSVGQGENIQYF
>TRBV3-1|TRBJ2-5|-|-
TGTGCCAGCAGCACGATGGGGATTCGGGCCCAAGAGACCCAGTACTTC
CASSTMGIRAQETQYF
>TRBV20-1|TRBJ2-5|-|TRBD1
TGCAGTGGAGGGGGCGGCCAAGAGACCCAGTACTTC
CSGGGGQETQYF
>TRBV5-1|TRBJ2-7|few|TRBD2
TGCGCCAGCAGCTTGAGCGGGAGCAGGAACGAGCAGTACTTC
CASSLSGSRNEQYF
>TRBV27|TRBJ2-3|few|-
TGTGCCAGCAGTTTATCGGAGATTGCAGATACGCAGTATTTT
CASSLSEIADTQYF
>TRBV9|TRBJ2-7|-|-
TGTGCCAGCAGCGGAGCTCCCGACTACGAGCAGTACTTC
CASSGAPDYEQYF
>TRBV6-5|TRBJ2-1|few|-
TGTGCCAGCAGTTACCCCGGTGGGAGCGAGCAGTTCTTC
CASSYPGGSEQFF
>TRBV7-2|TRBJ2-4|-|-
TGTGCCAGCAACCCTAACGTTGTCGGTGACATTCAGTACTTC
CASNPNVVGDIQYF
>TRBV18|TRBJ2-7|few|TRBD2
TGTGCCAGCTCACCACTACGCGGGGGTAACGAGCAGTACTTC
CASSPLRGGNEQYF
>TRBV5-5|TRBJ1-5|few|TRBD1
TGTGCCAGCAGCTTGGAGGGGACAGGGGTGGATCAGCCCCAGCATTTT
CASSLEGTGVDQPQHF
>TRBV21-1|TRBJ1-6|few|-
TGTGCCAGCAGCATACAGGGGGGTGAATCACCCCTCCACTTT
CASSIQGGESPLHF
>TRBV6-1|TRBJ2-7|-|-
TGTGCCAGCAGCGCAACAGGGCCGCTTTACGAGCAGTACTTC
CASSATGPLYEQYF
>TRBV20-1|TRBJ1-2|-|-
TGCAGTGGGAAGGGGGGGGCTGGTGGCTACACCTTC
CSGKGGAGGYTF
>TRBV7-2|TRBJ2-7|-|TRBD2
TGTGCCAGCACCTGGGGCGGGAGGGCCGGAAATGAGCAGTACTTC
CASTWGGRAGNEQYF
>TRBV27|TRBJ2-1|-|-
TGTGCCAGCAGTTTCGGGAGCGGATACAATGAGCAGTTCTTC
CASSFGSGYNEQFF
>TRBV5-5|TRBJ2-7|few|-
TGTGCCAGCAGCTTGGCCTGGGACTACGAGCAGTACTTC
CASSLAWDYEQYF
>TRBV12-3/TRBV12-4|TRBJ1-5|-|TRBD1
TGTGCCAGCAGCACGACAGGGACCGATCAGCCCCAGCATTTT
CASSTTGTDQPQHF
>TRBV13|TRBJ2-3|-|-
TGTGCCAGCAGCCTCCACCTCCGGGACTTCAACACAGATACGCAGTATTTT
CASSLHLRDFNTDTQYF
>TRBV10-3|TRBJ2-7|-|-
TGTGCCATCAGTAGGACTGCGGGTTTGGGGGACGAGCAGTACTTC
CAISRTAGLGDEQYF
>TRBV12-3/TRBV12-4|TRBJ1-5|-|-
TGTGCCAGCAGTTCGACCCAACAGAGGCCCCAGCATTTT
CASSSTQQRPQHF
>TRBV9|TRBJ1-1|few|-
TGTGCCAGCAGCGTCACAGGGTATAGGAACACTGAAGCTTTCTTT
CASSVTGYRNTEAFF
>TRBV7-9|TRBJ2-5|-|-
TGTGCCAGCAGCTTAAAGGGGGAGGTAATCAATGAGCAGTACTTC
CASSLKGEVINEQYF
>TRBV7-2|TRBJ2-5|-|TRBD2
TGTGCCAGCAACGGCGGGGGGTACAATGAGCAGTACTTC
CASNGGGYNEQYF
>TRBV29-1|TRBJ2-7|-|-
TGCAGCGCCAAATTGGGGCAGGGAGTCTTTTACGAGCAGTACTTC
CSAKLGQGVFYEQYF
>TRBV7-2|TRBJ2-2|few|-
TGTGCCAGCAGCTACGGGGGTGATAGGGAGCTGTTTTTT
CASSYGGDRELFF
>TRBV7-9|TRBJ1-1|-|-
TGTGCCAGCAGTCACCTATCCCGAGGCGGGGGAAGCACTGAAGCTTTCTTT
CASSHLSRGGGSTEAFF